This note documents a single T cell receptor (beta chain) sequence. This entry is derived from a study of T-cell memory formation after mild COVID-19. Trimming took 3 bases from V and 8 from J, leaving 14 bases between them. Germline lookup yields CDR1 MGHDK and CDR2 SYGVNS. This CDR3 is built from 14 residues. TCRdb reprocessed the 5' RACE reads with MiXCR, giving one entry per CDR3 protein. Here the sample spans roughly 350,000 distinct CDR3 sequences, about an eighth being singletons. This TCR was recovered from a man younger than 35 who had mild COVID-19 (a few samples of this study predate the infection). Cell type and time point are not known. This chain links TRBV25-1 with TRBJ1-5; D gene ambiguous. The specimen was PBMCs or a T cell subset sorted from them (not recorded which). CDR3 amino acids: CASSDQQFSEPQHF. The CDR3 region has the DNA TGTGCCAGCAGTGATCAACAGTTTAGTGAGCCCCAGCATTTT. Based on the CDR3 plus reference TRBV25-1 and TRBJ1-5, the full variable domain is EADIYQTPRYLVIGTGKKITLECSQTMGHDKMYWYQQDPGMELHLIHYSYGVNSTEKGDLSSESTVSRIRTEHFPLTLESARPSHTSQYLCASSDQQFSEPQHFGDGTRLSIL.